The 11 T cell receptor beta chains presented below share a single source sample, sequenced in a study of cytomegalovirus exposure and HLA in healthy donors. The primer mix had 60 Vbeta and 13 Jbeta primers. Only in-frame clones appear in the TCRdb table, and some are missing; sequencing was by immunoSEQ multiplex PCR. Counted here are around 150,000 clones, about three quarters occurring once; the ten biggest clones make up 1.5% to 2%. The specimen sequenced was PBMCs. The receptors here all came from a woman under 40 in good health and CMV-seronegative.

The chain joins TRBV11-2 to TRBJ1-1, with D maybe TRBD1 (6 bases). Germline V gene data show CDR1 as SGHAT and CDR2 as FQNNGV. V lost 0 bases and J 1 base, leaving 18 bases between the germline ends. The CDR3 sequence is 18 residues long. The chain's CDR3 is CASSLDARTATGNTEAFF. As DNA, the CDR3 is TGTGCCAGCAGCTTAGATGCCCGGACAGCGACCGGGAACACTGAAGCTTTCTTT.

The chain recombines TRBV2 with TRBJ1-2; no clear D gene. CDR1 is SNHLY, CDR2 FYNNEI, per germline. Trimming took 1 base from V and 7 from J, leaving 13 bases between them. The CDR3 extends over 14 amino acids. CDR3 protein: CASSEGEGTGGYTF. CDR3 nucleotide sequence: TGTGCCAGCAGTGAAGGTGAGGGAACGGGTGGCTACACCTTC.

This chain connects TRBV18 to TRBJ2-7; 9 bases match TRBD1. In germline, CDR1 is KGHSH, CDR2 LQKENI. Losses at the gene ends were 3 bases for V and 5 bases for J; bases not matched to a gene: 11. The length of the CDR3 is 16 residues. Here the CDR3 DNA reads TGTGCCAGCTCACCCTCCCTAGGGACAGGGAATAACGAGCAGTACTTC. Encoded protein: CASSPSLGTGNNEQYF.

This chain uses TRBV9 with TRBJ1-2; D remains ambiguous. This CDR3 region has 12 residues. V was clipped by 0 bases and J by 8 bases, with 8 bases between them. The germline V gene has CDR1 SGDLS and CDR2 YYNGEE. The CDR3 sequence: CASSVAGAGYTF. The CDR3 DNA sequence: TGTGCCAGCAGCGTAGCGGGTGCAGGCTACACCTTC. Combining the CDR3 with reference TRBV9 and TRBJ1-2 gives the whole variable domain DSGVTQTPKHLITATGQRVTLRCSPRSGDLSVYWYQQSLDQGLQFLIQYYNGEERAKGNILERFSAQQFPDLHSELNLSSLELGDSALYFCASSVAGAGYTFGSGTRLTVV.

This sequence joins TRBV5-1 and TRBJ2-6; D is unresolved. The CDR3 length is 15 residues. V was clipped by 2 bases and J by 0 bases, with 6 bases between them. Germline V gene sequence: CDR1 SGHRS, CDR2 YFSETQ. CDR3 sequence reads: CASSLAASGANVLTF. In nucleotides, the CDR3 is TGCGCCAGCAGCTTAGCTGCCTCTGGGGCCAACGTCCTGACTTTC.

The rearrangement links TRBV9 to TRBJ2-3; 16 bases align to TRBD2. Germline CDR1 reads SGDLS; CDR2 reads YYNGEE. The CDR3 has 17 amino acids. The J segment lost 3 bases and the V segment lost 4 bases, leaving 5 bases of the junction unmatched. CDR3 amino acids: CASSTGTSGGGTDTQYF. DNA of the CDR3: TGTGCCAGCAGCACCGGGACTAGCGGGGGGGGGACAGATACGCAGTATTTT.

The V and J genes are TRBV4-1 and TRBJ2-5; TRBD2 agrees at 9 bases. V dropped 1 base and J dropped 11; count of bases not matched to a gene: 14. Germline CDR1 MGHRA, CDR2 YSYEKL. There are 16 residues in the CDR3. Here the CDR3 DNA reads TGCGCCAGCAGCCAAGCTCTGGACAGCGGGGGGAGTAGGCAGTACTTC. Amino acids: CASSQALDSGGSRQYF.

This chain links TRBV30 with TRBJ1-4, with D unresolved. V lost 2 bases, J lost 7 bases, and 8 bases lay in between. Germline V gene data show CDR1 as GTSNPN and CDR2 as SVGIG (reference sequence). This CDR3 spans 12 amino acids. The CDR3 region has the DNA TGTGCCTGGAGTCCCTTGTTTGAAAAACTGTTTTTT. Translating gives CAWSPLFEKLFF.

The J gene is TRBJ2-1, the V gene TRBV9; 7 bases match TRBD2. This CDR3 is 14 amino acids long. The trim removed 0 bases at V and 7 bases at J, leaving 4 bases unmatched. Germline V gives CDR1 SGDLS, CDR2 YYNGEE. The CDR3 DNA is TGTGCCAGCAGCGTAGGGGACTACCTAAATGAGCAGTTCTTC. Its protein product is CASSVGDYLNEQFF.

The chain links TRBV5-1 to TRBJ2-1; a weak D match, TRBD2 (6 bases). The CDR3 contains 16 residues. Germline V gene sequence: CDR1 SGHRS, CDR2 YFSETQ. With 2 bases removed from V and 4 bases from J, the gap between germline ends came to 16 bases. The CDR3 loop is CASSLSGSAGYNEQFF. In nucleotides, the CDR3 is TGCGCCAGCAGCTTATCGGGTTCCGCGGGGTACAATGAGCAGTTCTTC.

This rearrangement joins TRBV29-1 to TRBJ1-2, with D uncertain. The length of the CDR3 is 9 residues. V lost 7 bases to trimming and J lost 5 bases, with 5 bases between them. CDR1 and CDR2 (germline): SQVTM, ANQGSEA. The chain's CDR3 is CSAGYGYTF. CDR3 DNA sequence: TGCAGCGCGGGGTATGGCTACACCTTC.